Presented here are 31 T cell receptor beta chains from one specimen sequenced in a study of T-cell memory formation after mild COVID-19. Using its own MiXCR run on the 5' RACE reads, TCRdb lists one record per CDR3 protein. This table holds 150,000 to 200,000 distinct CDR3 sequences, approximately 10% found once. The material sequenced was PBMCs or a T cell subset sorted from them (not recorded which). The receptors were gathered from a man aged 18-30 years who had mild COVID-19 (a few samples of this study predate the infection). Cell type and time point are not known.

Many counts were recorded for this clonotype. The V gene is TRBV15, the J gene TRBJ2-5, with 7 bases fitting TRBD1. Germline V gives CDR1 LNHNV, CDR2 YYDKDF (reference sequence). The V and J ends lost 0 bases and 2 bases, in that order; junction bases with no gene match: 0. The CDR3 is made up of 14 amino acids. The CDR3 sequence is CATSRDRGQETQYF. The DNA for the CDR3 is TGTGCCACCAGCAGAGACAGGGGGCAAGAGACCCAGTACTTC.

This clonotype was observed a few times. The V and J genes are TRBV7-2 and TRBJ1-1; 7 bases map to TRBD1. Germline V CDR1 and CDR2: SGHTA, FQGNSA. This CDR3 region has 14 residues. V was clipped by 7 bases and J by 4 bases; unmatched bases: 9. The CDR3 sequence is CASNYRGLGTEAFF. The CDR3 DNA reads as TGTGCCAGCAACTACAGGGGCCTGGGCACTGAAGCTTTCTTT.

This clonotype appeared many times. The CDR3 DNA reads TGTGCCAGCAGCCAAGAGATTCGGGGTGCCTACGAGCAGTACGTC. Amino acids: CASSQEIRGAYEQYV. The chain uses TRBV14 and TRBJ2-7, with D tentatively TRBD2 (5 bases). The CDR3 covers 15 residues. The ends were cut back, 0 bases at V and 2 bases at J, with 11 bases in the middle. Germline assignment: CDR1 SGHDN and CDR2 FVKESK.

This chain uses TRBV29-1 with TRBJ1-6; no firm D call. V was cut by 0 bases and J by 8 bases, with 17 bases left in between. CDR3 length: 16 residues. Germline V lookup: CDR1 SQVTM, CDR2 ANQGSEA. The CDR3 loop reads CSVEDMNQRLHSPLHF. The CDR3 DNA reads as TGCAGCGTTGAAGATATGAATCAGAGACTTCATTCACCCCTCCACTTT.

The V and J genes are TRBV24-1 and TRBJ2-5, with D tentatively TRBD1 (6 bases). The CDR3 loop spans 15 amino acids. Germline V gives CDR1 KGHDR, CDR2 SFDVKD. V lost 4 bases, J lost 5 bases, and 16 bases lay in between. CDR3 DNA sequence: TGTGCCACCAGTGACGGGACACACAACGGGGAGACCCAGTACTTC. This translates into CATSDGTHNGETQYF.

This clonotype has only a few counts. This chain uses TRBV29-1 with TRBJ2-1; the D is unclear. Germline V gives CDR1 SQVTM, CDR2 ANQGSEA. Trimming cost V 4 bases and J 5 bases, with 6 bases left between them. CDR3 length equals 11 residues. The CDR3 loop reads CSVGAHNEQFF. As DNA, the CDR3 is TGCAGCGTTGGTGCTCACAATGAGCAGTTCTTC.

Many counts were recorded for this clonotype. The V gene is TRBV4-1, the J gene TRBJ1-5, with D possibly being TRBD1 (6 bases). The germline gives CDR1 MGHRA, CDR2 YSYEKL. V was cut by 1 base and J by 3 bases, with 10 bases left in between. This CDR3 spans 15 amino acids. The CDR3 sequence is CASSQVDRNNQPQHF. For the CDR3, the DNA is TGCGCCAGCAGCCAAGTAGACAGGAACAATCAGCCCCAGCATTTT.

This clonotype occurred a few times. The gene calls are TRBV20-1 and TRBJ2-3; no definite D call. The CDR3 runs 13 residues. From germline, CDR1 is DFQATT and CDR2 SNEGSKA (reference sequence). The V end lost 2 bases, the J end lost 6 bases, and 12 bases lay between the germline ends. This CDR3 reads CSARYLVDDTQYF. The CDR3 bases are TGCAGTGCTAGATATCTAGTTGACGATACGCAGTATTTT.

The chain uses TRBV12-5 and TRBJ2-1; D may be TRBD1 or TRBD2 (5 bases each). V was pared by 0 bases and J by 9 bases, with 15 bases between. Germline V gene sequence: CDR1 LGHNT, CDR2 FRNRAP. This CDR3 spans 15 amino acids. The CDR3 reads CASGLVSGTSTEQFF. DNA of the CDR3: TGTGCTAGTGGTTTGGTATCCGGGACGTCGACTGAGCAGTTCTTC.

The chain is built from TRBV24-1 and TRBJ2-5; TRBD2 aligns across 8 bases. The CDR3 has 16 amino acids. The ends lost 4 bases at V and 4 bases at J; junction bases unmatched: 10. Germline CDR1 KGHDR, CDR2 SFDVKD. The CDR3 spells CATSDHSGGSSETQYF. CDR3 DNA: TGTGCCACCAGTGACCATTCGGGGGGGAGTTCAGAGACCCAGTACTTC.

This clonotype showed up many times. The chain couples TRBV5-1 to TRBJ1-1; weak D call: TRBD1 (5 bases). This CDR3 is built from 15 residues. The germline V gene encodes CDR1 SGHRS and CDR2 YFSETQ. V was shortened by 3 bases and J by 5 bases, with 17 bases between the two germline ends. CDR3 nucleotide sequence: TGCGCCAGCAGCTCCCTTAACCCAGGGAAAACTGAAGCTTTCTTT. This translates into CASSSLNPGKTEAFF. The full variable domain, rest sourced from reference TRBV5-1 and TRBJ1-1, is KAGVTQTPRYLIKTRGQQVTLSCSPISGHRSVSWYQQTPGQGLQFLFEYFSETQRNKGNFPGRFSGRQFSNSRSEMNVSTLELGDSALYLCASSSLNPGKTEAFFGQGTRLTVV.

The rearrangement uses TRBV12-3 or TRBV12-4 and TRBJ2-7; the D call may be TRBD1 or TRBD2 (5 bases each). The CDR3 covers 15 residues. Trimming took 1 base from V and 1 from J, leaving 11 bases between them. The CDR3 here is CASSLGGPASYEQYF. The CDR3 region has the DNA TGTGCCAGCAGTTTAGGGGGACCTGCTTCCTACGAGCAGTACTTC.

This clonotype appeared a few times. The chain couples TRBV7-3 to TRBJ2-5; D is possibly TRBD1 (5 bases). The V and J ends lost 4 bases and 4 bases respectively, with 13 bases between them. The CDR3 contains 14 residues. The germline V gene has CDR1 SGHTA and CDR2 FQGTGA. CDR3 in DNA: TGTGCCAGCAGCTCAGGGCCAGGTGGAGAGACCCAGTACTTC. Its translation is CASSSGPGGETQYF.

The chain carries TRBV20-1 and TRBJ2-1, with 9 bases aligning to TRBD2. Losses at the gene ends were 5 bases for V and 4 bases for J; bases not matched to a gene: 9. This CDR3 comprises 15 residues. CDR1 DFQATT and CDR2 SNEGSKA come from the germline V gene (reference sequence). The CDR3 coding sequence is TGCAGTGCTGGCGGGCTAGCGGGGACTTACAATGAGCAGTTCTTC. This codes for CSAGGLAGTYNEQFF.

This clonotype was seen repeatedly, ten times or more. The rearrangement uses TRBV7-2 and TRBJ1-5; 12 bases agree with TRBD1. The germline gives CDR1 SGHTA, CDR2 FQGNSA. The CDR3 length is 15 residues. Trimming took 5 bases from V and 6 from J; bases not matched to a gene: 5. Here the CDR3 reads CASSPGDRGRQPQHF. In nucleotides, the CDR3 is TGTGCCAGCAGCCCAGGGGACAGGGGGCGTCAGCCCCAGCATTTT.

This clonotype was counted between two and nine times. The chain uses TRBV20-1 and TRBJ2-7; the match to TRBD1 covers 10 bases. Per the germline V gene, CDR1 is DFQATT and CDR2 is SNEGSKA (reference sequence). The CDR3 length is 13 residues. Trimming removed 6 bases from V and 3 bases from J; junction bases left unmatched: 5. Here the CDR3 reads CSARGQGIYEQYF. CDR3 sequence (DNA): TGCAGTGCGCGGGGACAGGGGATCTACGAGCAGTACTTC.

This clonotype was detected only a few times. J is TRBJ2-7 and V is TRBV6-2 or TRBV6-3, with D perhaps matching TRBD2 (6 bases). V shed 7 bases and J shed 3 bases, with 13 bases lying between them. The CDR3 is 13 amino acids. The V gene's germline CDR1 is MNHEY and CDR2 SVGEGT. The CDR3 DNA follows: TGTGCCAGCACCCTAGCGATCTTCTACGAGCAGTACTTC. Protein product: CASTLAIFYEQYF.

This clonotype was seen a handful of times. This rearrangement joins TRBV7-9 to TRBJ1-1; D uncertain. The CDR3 length is 11 residues. CDR1 SEHNR and CDR2 FQNEAQ come from the germline V gene (reference sequence). Trimming took 4 bases from V and 3 from J, leaving 3 bases between them. CDR3 residues: CASSSDTEAFF. The CDR3 nucleotides read TGTGCCAGCAGCTCGGACACTGAAGCTTTCTTT.

V gene TRBV27 combines with J gene TRBJ2-5; D is tentatively TRBD1 or TRBD2 (5 bases each). This CDR3 has 13 amino acids. Germline V gene sequence: CDR1 MNHEY, CDR2 SMNVEV (reference sequence). Trimming removed 8 bases at V and 2 bases at J, with 12 bases between. CDR3 DNA sequence: TGTGCCAGCGCCTTGGGACGGCAAGAGACCCAGTACTTC. This sequence encodes CASALGRQETQYF.

The table lists this clonotype with a few counts. This chain connects TRBV9 to TRBJ2-2; 9 bases agree with TRBD2. V gave up 0 bases and J gave up 2 bases; unmatched junction bases: 2. CDR1 and CDR2 (germline): SGDLS, YYNGEE. The CDR3 sequence is 16 residues long. The DNA for the CDR3 is TGTGCCAGCAGCGTAGGCGGGGGGGACAACACCGGGGAGCTGTTTTTT. Protein product: CASSVGGGDNTGELFF.

This clonotype was picked up many times. This chain joins TRBV3-1 and TRBJ1-1; D remains ambiguous. Trimming removed 0 bases at V and 7 bases at J, with 3 bases between. CDR1 LGHDT and CDR2 YNNKEL come from the germline V gene (reference sequence). The CDR3 consists of 11 residues. In nucleotides, the CDR3 is TGTGCCAGCAGCCAAGAGGGTGAAGCTTTCTTT. This codes for CASSQEGEAFF.

This clonotype has just a few counts. V usage is TRBV5-1 and J usage is TRBJ2-1; D not certain. The CDR3 has 15 residues. Trimming left V 0 bases short and J 6 bases short, with 13 bases between. The germline V gene has CDR1 SGHRS and CDR2 YFSETQ. The CDR3 spells CASSLAGLATNEQFF. Written as DNA, the CDR3 is TGCGCCAGCAGCTTGGCCGGGCTTGCAACCAATGAGCAGTTCTTC.

There are a few counts of this clonotype. The V gene is TRBV4-3, the J gene TRBJ2-2; D tentatively fits TRBD1 or TRBD2 (6 bases each). Between the trimmed V and J ends, which lost 7 bases and 6 bases, there was a span of 18 bases. The CDR3 is 15 amino acids. Germline CDR1 reads LGHNA; CDR2 reads YSLEER. As DNA, the CDR3 is TGCGCCAGCAACCCGAGGCCGGGGGCCGCCGGGGAGCTGTTTTTT. The encoded protein is CASNPRPGAAGELFF.

This clonotype was detected only a few times. This chain links TRBV20-1 with TRBJ2-1, with a weak D call TRBD2 (6 bases). The germline gives CDR1 DFQATT, CDR2 SNEGSKA (reference sequence). Trimming pared 4 bases from V and 2 bases from J, leaving 18 bases between. CDR3 length: 16 amino acids. The DNA of the CDR3 is TGCAGTGCTATGGGTGGATCGGGGGAAACCTACAATGAGCAGTTCTTC. As protein: CSAMGGSGETYNEQFF.

The gene calls are TRBV3-1 and TRBJ2-7, with D possibly being TRBD1 (6 bases). With 5 bases removed from V and 1 base from J, the gap between germline ends came to 15 bases. The length of the CDR3 is 15 residues. The germline V gene encodes CDR1 LGHDT and CDR2 YNNKEL (reference sequence). The CDR3 bases are TGTGCCAGCAGCTATTCCGGGACACCTTCCTACGAGCAGTACTTC. It is translated as CASSYSGTPSYEQYF.

This clonotype was seen once. The chain links TRBV18 to TRBJ2-2; 9 bases fit TRBD1. The CDR3 spans 15 residues. The V gene end was trimmed by 5 bases and the J gene end by 1 base; junction bases not matched to a gene: 2. The germline V gene encodes CDR1 KGHSH and CDR2 LQKENI. The CDR3 sequence is CASSTGQGNTGELFF. Here the CDR3 DNA reads TGTGCCAGCTCAACGGGACAGGGGAACACCGGGGAGCTGTTTTTT.

This clonotype was found many times. The chain uses TRBV20-1 and TRBJ1-6; the D is unclear. Trimming stripped 3 bases from V and 1 base from J, with 13 bases between. There are 16 residues in the CDR3. CDR1 and CDR2 (germline): DFQATT, SNEGSKA (reference sequence). The CDR3 nucleotides read TGCAGTGCTAGGACTCGGAAGGTGTCCTATAATTCACCCCTCCACTTT. It is translated as CSARTRKVSYNSPLHF.

This clonotype was seen a few times. The chain employs TRBV10-3 and TRBJ2-3; no clear D. The CDR3 loop spans 13 amino acids. The V gene lost 2 bases and the J gene lost 3 bases, with 6 bases spanning the gap. Germline CDR1 is ENHRY and CDR2 is SYGVKD. CDR3 sequence: CAISEVSTDTQYF. In DNA form, the CDR3 reads TGTGCCATCAGTGAGGTCTCGACAGATACGCAGTATTTT.

A few counts support this clonotype. J is TRBJ2-5 and V is TRBV7-2; perhaps TRBD2 as D (6 bases). Per the germline V gene, CDR1 is SGHTA and CDR2 is FQGNSA. The CDR3 covers 14 residues. Trimming left V 2 bases short and J 5 bases short, with 12 bases between. CDR3 sequence (DNA): TGTGCCAGCAGCTTACCAGGAGGGTCCGAGACCCAGTACTTC. Its protein is CASSLPGGSETQYF.

This clonotype was recorded only once. V and J are TRBV20-1 and TRBJ1-1; TRBD1 might be the D (6 bases). CDR3 length: 13 amino acids. The germline V gene has CDR1 DFQATT and CDR2 SNEGSKA (reference sequence). The V gene lost 3 bases and the J gene lost 4 bases, with 12 bases spanning the gap. The CDR3 coding sequence is TGCAGTGCTAGGGGGGACATGAGCACTGAAGCTTTCTTT. It is translated as CSARGDMSTEAFF.

This clonotype has only a few counts. The chain combines TRBV5-6 with TRBJ2-7; D remains unclear. This CDR3 comprises 13 residues. In germline, CDR1 is SGHDT, CDR2 YYEEEE. The germline V and J ends were trimmed by 2 bases and 3 bases, with 9 bases remaining between them. The CDR3 loop reads CASSFFQLYEQYF. CDR3 DNA sequence: TGTGCCAGCAGCTTCTTTCAGCTCTACGAGCAGTACTTC.